A selection of T cell receptor beta chains follows, all from one sample in a study of PD-1 blockade in classical Hodgkin lymphoma. Generated by immunoSEQ multiplex PCR, the TCRdb table keeps only in-frame clones and is missing some. In the table there are roughly 60,000 clones, more than 75% of which are singletons. Sequencing used peripheral blood mononuclear cells (PBMCs), obtained before the second cycle of nivolumab. These receptors were taken from a human donor with classical Hodgkin lymphoma. Both conserved end residues are part of each CDR3. D genes are given only for firm matches. Clone size is given for some rows only: seen once, a few or many times, or a class if the clone is expanded.

15	.	TRBV5-1	TRBJ2-7	TRBD1	CASSYQGQGAYEQYF	TGCGCCAGCAGCTACCAGGGACAGGGAGCCTACGAGCAGTACTTC
15	.	TRBV6-6	TRBJ2-1	.	CASSYRVGTRGEQFF	TGTGCCAGCAGTTACCGGGTTGGAACTCGGGGTGAGCAGTTCTTC
15	.	TRBV5-1	TRBJ2-5	TRBD1	CASSKTGDHQETQYF	TGCGCCAGCAGCAAGACAGGGGACCACCAAGAGACCCAGTACTTC
15	.	TRBV6-5	TRBJ2-7	TRBD2	CASRPTSGGLYEQYF	TGTGCCAGCAGGCCTACTAGCGGGGGTTTATACGAGCAGTACTTC
16	.	TRBV9	TRBJ1-6	.	CASSVGGGAYNSPLHF	TGTGCCAGCAGCGTAGGGGGGGGCGCCTATAATTCACCCCTCCACTTT
16	.	TRBV7-6	TRBJ2-2	TRBD2	CASSLDVERGSGELFF	TGTGCCAGCAGCTTAGATGTGGAGCGGGGGTCTGGGGAGCTGTTTTTT
15	.	TRBV11-3	TRBJ2-3	TRBD2	CASSYGGSREFTQYF	TGTGCCAGCAGCTACGGGGGGAGTCGGGAATTTACGCAGTATTTT
13	.	TRBV11-3	TRBJ2-1	.	CASSLGEYNEQFF	TGTGCCAGCAGCCTTGGGGAATACAATGAGCAGTTCTTC
15	.	TRBV7-2	TRBJ2-7	.	CASSLDPLSSYEQYF	TGTGCCAGCAGCTTAGATCCCCTAAGCTCCTACGAGCAGTACTTC
16	few	TRBV4-1	TRBJ1-5	TRBD1	CASSQRQGSPSQPQHF	TGCGCCAGCAGCCAGCGACAGGGTTCACCAAGTCAGCCCCAGCATTTT
12	.	TRBV5-1	TRBJ1-1	.	CASSLGSTEAFF	TGCGCCAGCAGCTTGGGTTCCACTGAAGCTTTCTTT
16	once	TRBV27	TRBJ2-7	.	CASSLSRKGLAYEQYF	TGTGCCAGCAGTTTATCGCGGAAGGGGCTAGCCTACGAGCAGTACTTC
15	.	TRBV5-1	TRBJ2-2	TRBD1	CASSLMGQDNGELFF	TGCGCCAGCAGCTTGATGGGACAGGATAACGGGGAGCTGTTTTTT
17	.	TRBV7-9	TRBJ1-6	TRBD1	CASSLPGTGLGFSPLHF	TGTGCCAGCAGCCTACCCGGGACAGGCCTTGGGTTTTCACCCCTCCACTTT
15	.	TRBV7-9	TRBJ2-7	TRBD1	CASSHRQGKYYEQYF	TGTGCCAGCAGCCACAGACAGGGAAAATACTACGAGCAGTACTTC
15	.	TRBV19	TRBJ1-4	.	CASSIMPTGREKLFF	TGTGCCAGTAGTATAATGCCGACTGGTCGTGAAAAACTGTTTTTT
13	.	TRBV10-3	TRBJ2-3	.	CAIRGGLRDTQYF	TGTGCCATCAGAGGGGGGCTCCGGGATACGCAGTATTTT
15	.	TRBV28	TRBJ1-6	.	CASRPPQGSNSPLHF	TGTGCCAGCAGACCCCCTCAGGGGAGTAATTCACCCCTCCACTTT
18	.	TRBV6-1	TRBJ2-5	TRBD1	CASSEQGPYRGRRETQYF	TGTGCCAGCAGTGAACAAGGCCCCTACAGGGGGCGAAGGGAGACCCAGTACTTC
15	.	TRBV6-6	TRBJ2-7	TRBD2	CASRQTSGGSYEQYF	TGTGCCAGCAGACAGACTAGCGGGGGATCCTACGAGCAGTACTTC
14	.	TRBV5-6	TRBJ2-7	TRBD2	CASSFKLAGYEQYF	TGTGCCAGCAGCTTTAAGCTAGCGGGCTACGAGCAGTACTTC
16	.	TRBV10-3	TRBJ1-5	.	CAISDSDRNSNQPQHF	TGTGCCATCAGTGATTCCGACAGAAATAGCAATCAGCCCCAGCATTTT
15	.	TRBV19	TRBJ1-2	TRBD1	CASLGQDGANYGYTF	TGTGCCAGCCTGGGACAGGATGGAGCTAACTATGGCTACACCTTC
13	.	TRBV6-6	TRBJ2-7	.	CASSYEANYEQYF	TGTGCCAGCAGTTACGAGGCAAACTACGAGCAGTACTTC
15	.	TRBV19	TRBJ1-5	.	CASSMLSAGNQPQHF	TGTGCCAGTAGTATGCTTTCCGCGGGCAATCAGCCCCAGCATTTT
14	.	TRBV5-4	TRBJ2-1	TRBD2	CASSLRLAGNEQFF	TGTGCCAGCAGCTTAAGACTAGCGGGGAATGAGCAGTTCTTC
14	.	TRBV5-1	TRBJ1-4	.	CASSFGRGNEKLFF	TGCGCCAGCAGCTTTGGAAGGGGGAATGAAAAACTGTTTTTT
16	.	TRBV5-1	TRBJ2-3	.	CASTLDRALSTDTQYF	TGCGCCAGTACCCTCGACCGGGCGCTAAGCACAGATACGCAGTATTTT
14	once	TRBV7-9	TRBJ2-7	.	CASSLRDMAYEQYF	TGTGCCAGCAGCTTAAGGGACATGGCCTACGAGCAGTACTTC